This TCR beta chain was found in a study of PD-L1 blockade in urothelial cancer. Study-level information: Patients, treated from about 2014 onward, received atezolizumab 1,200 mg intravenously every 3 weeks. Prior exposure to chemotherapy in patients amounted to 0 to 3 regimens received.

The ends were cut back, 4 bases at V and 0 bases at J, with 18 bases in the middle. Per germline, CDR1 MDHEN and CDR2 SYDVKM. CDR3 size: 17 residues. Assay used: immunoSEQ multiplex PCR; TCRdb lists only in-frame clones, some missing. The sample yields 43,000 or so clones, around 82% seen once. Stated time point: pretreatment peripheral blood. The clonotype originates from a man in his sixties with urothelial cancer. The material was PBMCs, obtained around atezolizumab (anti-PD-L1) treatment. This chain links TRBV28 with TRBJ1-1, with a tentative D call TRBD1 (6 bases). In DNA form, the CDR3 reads TGTGCCAGCAGTTCCTGGGACACCACATCCCTGAACACTGAAGCTTTCTTT. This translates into CASSSWDTTSLNTEAFF. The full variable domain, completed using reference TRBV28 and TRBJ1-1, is DVKVTQSSRYLVKRTGEKVFLECVQDMDHENMFWYRQDPGLGLRLIYFSYDVKMKEKGDIPEGYSVSREKKERFSLILESASTNQTSMYLCASSSWDTTSLNTEAFFGQGTRLTVV.